The next 12 T cell receptor beta chains were all read from a single sample in a study of T cells after yellow fever vaccination. TCRdb called the 5' RACE reads again in MiXCR, with one record for every CDR3 protein. This table holds some 340,000 distinct CDR3 sequences, around a tenth found once. The sequences come from CD4+ T cells sorted from PBMCs, collected 45 days after the yellow fever booster vaccination. The source of these receptors is a man aged 18 to 29 who received the YFV17D yellow fever vaccine.

This clonotype has only a few counts. The genes are TRBV20-1 and TRBJ2-3, with D perhaps TRBD2 (6 bases). The CDR3 is 13 amino acids. CDR1 is DFQATT and CDR2 is SNEGSKA in the germline V gene (reference sequence). Trimming pared 5 bases from V and 1 base from J, leaving 10 bases between. The CDR3, as DNA: TGCAGTGCTGAGGGGACTGGCACAGATACGCAGTATTTT. It specifies CSAEGTGTDTQYF.

This clonotype was seen a few times. This sequence joins TRBV10-3 and TRBJ2-7; no reliable D call. CDR3 length equals 12 residues. V dropped 6 bases and J dropped 4 bases, with 10 bases sitting between them. Per germline, CDR1 ENHRY and CDR2 SYGVKD. The CDR3 sequence is CAIRGSEYEQYF. CDR3 DNA sequence: TGTGCCATCAGGGGGTCGGAATACGAGCAGTACTTC.

This clonotype turned up a few times. The rearrangement joins TRBV9 to TRBJ1-4; 8 nucleotides agree with TRBD1. The CDR3 loop spans 14 amino acids. In germline, CDR1 is SGDLS, CDR2 YYNGEE. With V trimmed by 2 bases and J by 7 bases, 4 bases remained unmatched. CDR3 loop: CASSVRGRPEKLFF. Here the CDR3 DNA reads TGTGCCAGCAGCGTCAGGGGGCGTCCTGAAAAACTGTTTTTT.

This clonotype turned up a few times. This chain connects TRBV3-1 to TRBJ1-1; tentative D call: TRBD1 (5 bases). The CDR3 length is 14 residues. Germline CDR1 is LGHDT and CDR2 is YNNKEL (reference sequence). Trimming left V 4 bases short and J 4 bases short, with 13 bases between. CDR3 DNA sequence: TGTGCCAGCAGCCTCAGGGTTGAGGCCACTGAAGCTTTCTTT. Translating gives CASSLRVEATEAFF. Complete variable domain (other parts from reference TRBV3-1 and TRBJ1-1): DTAVSQTPKYLVTQMGNDKSIKCEQNLGHDTMYWYKQDSKKFLKIMFSYNNKELIINETVPNRFSPKSPDKAHLNLHINSLELGDSAVYFCASSLRVEATEAFFGQGTRLTVV.

The V gene is TRBV11-2, the J gene TRBJ1-1, with a possible D match to TRBD1 (6 bases). With 5 bases removed from V and 0 bases from J, the gap between germline ends came to 13 bases. Looked up from germline, CDR1 is SGHAT and CDR2 is FQNNGV. The CDR3 extends over 15 amino acids. The CDR3 DNA reads TGTGCCAGCAGCCCAGGGGACACCATGAACACTGAAGCTTTCTTT. Amino acids: CASSPGDTMNTEAFF. The full variable domain, its missing parts supplied by reference TRBV11-2 and TRBJ1-1, is EAGVAQSPRYKIIEKRQSVAFWCNPISGHATLYWYQQILGQGPKLLIQFQNNGVVDDSQLPKDRFSAERLKGVDSTLKIQPAKLEDSAVYLCASSPGDTMNTEAFFGQGTRLTVV.

This clonotype was seen ten or more times. The chain has TRBV7-2 and TRBJ1-3; the D is unclear. The CDR3 is made up of 14 amino acids. Trimming took off 1 base at V and 7 bases at J, with 11 bases between the two ends. Germline-derived CDR1 and CDR2 are SGHTA and FQGNSA. This CDR3 reads CASSLDTGGNTIYF. For the CDR3, the DNA is TGTGCCAGCAGCTTAGACACCGGAGGGAACACCATATATTTT.

The J gene is TRBJ2-5, the V gene TRBV5-1, with 8 nucleotides matching TRBD1. CDR1 is SGHRS and CDR2 is YFSETQ in the germline V gene. The CDR3 contains 16 residues. V was pared by 6 bases and J by 2 bases, with 12 bases of the junction left unmatched. DNA of the CDR3: TGCGCCAGCAACGTATTCCCACAGGGGGGACAAGAGACCCAGTACTTC. Protein product: CASNVFPQGGQETQYF.

The gene calls are TRBV7-2 and TRBJ1-5, with D tentatively TRBD1 (5 bases). The CDR3 is 15 amino acids. Trimming left V 7 bases short and J 4 bases short, with 17 bases between. Germline values: CDR1 SGHTA, CDR2 FQGNSA. CDR3 region: CASTWWGGVNQPQHF. CDR3 DNA: TGTGCCAGCACCTGGTGGGGAGGGGTGAATCAGCCCCAGCATTTT.

V and J are TRBV7-2 and TRBJ2-3; D may correspond to TRBD1 or TRBD2 (5 bases each). This CDR3 spans 14 amino acids. CDR1 SGHTA and CDR2 FQGNSA come from the germline V gene. V lost 5 bases to trimming and J lost 1 base, with 10 bases between them. The CDR3 loop reads CASSTGPRTDTQYF. Written as DNA, the CDR3 is TGTGCCAGCAGCACGGGACCCCGCACAGATACGCAGTATTTT.

J is TRBJ1-4 and V is TRBV12-3 or TRBV12-4; D unclear. The CDR3 loop spans 14 amino acids. Trimming shortened V by 1 base and J by 8 bases, and 11 bases separated the two germline ends. Here the CDR3 reads CASSLGAGREKLFF. CDR3 in DNA: TGTGCCAGCAGTTTAGGGGCGGGGAGAGAAAAACTGTTTTTT.

The table lists this clonotype with many counts. This sequence joins TRBV7-2 and TRBJ2-5; D remains ambiguous. V lost 1 base and J lost 5, with 5 bases in between. The CDR3 runs to 12 residues. Germline CDR1 reads SGHTA; CDR2 reads FQGNSA. CDR3 amino acids: CASSLGAETQYF. CDR3 bases: TGTGCCAGCAGCTTAGGGGCTGAGACCCAGTACTTC.

The chain is built from TRBV5-1 and TRBJ1-1; TRBD1 is a possible D gene (6 bases). This CDR3 contains 15 residues. Between the trimmed V and J ends, which lost 4 bases and 4 bases, there was a span of 17 bases. CDR1 SGHRS and CDR2 YFSETQ come from the germline V gene. Written as DNA, the CDR3 is TGCGCCAGCAGCAGGAGACAGGCCGGGGGCACTGAAGCTTTCTTT. It codes for CASSRRQAGGTEAFF.